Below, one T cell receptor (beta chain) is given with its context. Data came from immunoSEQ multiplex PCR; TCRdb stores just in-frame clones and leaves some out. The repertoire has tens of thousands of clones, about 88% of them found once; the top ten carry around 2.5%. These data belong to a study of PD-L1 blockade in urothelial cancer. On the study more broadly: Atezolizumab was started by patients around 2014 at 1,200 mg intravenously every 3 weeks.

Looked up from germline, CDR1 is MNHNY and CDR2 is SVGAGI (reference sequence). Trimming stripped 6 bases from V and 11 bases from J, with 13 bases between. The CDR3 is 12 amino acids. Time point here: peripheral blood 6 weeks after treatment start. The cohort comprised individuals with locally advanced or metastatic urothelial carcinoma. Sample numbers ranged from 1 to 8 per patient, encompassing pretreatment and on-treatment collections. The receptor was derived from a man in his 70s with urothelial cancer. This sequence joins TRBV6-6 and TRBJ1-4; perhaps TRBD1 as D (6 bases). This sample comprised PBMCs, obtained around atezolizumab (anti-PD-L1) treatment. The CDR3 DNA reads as TGTGCCAGCAGACCAGCAGGGGAGAAACTGTTTTTT. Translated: CASRPAGEKLFF.